One sample yielded the 16 T cell receptor beta chains listed below, sequenced in a study of blood T cells in healthy people across ages (dated by TCRdb to about 2015). Library method: 5' RACE. TCRdb records Illumina HiSeq 2500 as the sequencer. A second roughly 6 to 11 cycle PCR used a sample-barcoded 5' primer and a J-beta primer mix. TCRdb reanalyzed the raw reads on its own, using fastp at Q25 for trimming and MiXCR for clone calling, and kept in-frame beta chains. For every CDR3 protein sequence, its rows merge into one entry that carries the most common genes and DNA. This sample is represented by about 1,800,000 distinct CDR3 sequences; roughly 27% of them were singletons. The ten biggest clones cover more than 6% of the sample. The sequenced sample was blood. The receptors were sampled from a woman in her twenties or thirties in good health.

Written as DNA, the CDR3 is TGTGCCAGCAGCACGGGCAGGACTACCATGAACACTGAAGCTTTCTTT. This translates into CASSTGRTTMNTEAFF. The J gene is TRBJ1-1, the V gene TRBV7-9; D uncertain. CDR1 SEHNR and CDR2 FQNEAQ come from the germline V gene (reference sequence). V was shortened by 5 bases and J by 0 bases, with 16 bases between the two germline ends. The CDR3 extends over 16 amino acids.

This clonotype was counted a few times. The chain couples TRBV24-1 to TRBJ2-1; D is perhaps TRBD2 (7 bases). The CDR3 has 15 residues. The germline V gene encodes CDR1 KGHDR and CDR2 SFDVKD. The germline V and J ends were trimmed by 3 bases and 7 bases, with 15 bases remaining between them. CDR3 residues: CATSDRGGLLNEQFF. Here the CDR3 DNA reads TGTGCCACCAGTGATAGGGGGGGGCTTCTTAATGAGCAGTTCTTC.

This clonotype came up once. The CDR3 DNA reads TGTGCCAGCAGCCGAGGGGGACGTAGCTCTGGGGCCAACGTCCTGACTTTC. This sequence encodes CASSRGGRSSGANVLTF. The chain links TRBV7-9 to TRBJ2-6, with D tentatively TRBD1 (6 bases). Germline V gives CDR1 SEHNR, CDR2 FQNEAQ (reference sequence). The CDR3 contains 17 residues. Trimming stripped 5 bases from V and 0 bases from J, with 14 bases between.

The rearrangement uses TRBV7-2 and TRBJ2-3; 8 positions match TRBD1. The CDR3 runs 17 residues. Germline assignment: CDR1 SGHTA and CDR2 FQGNSA. Trimming cost V 2 bases and J 5 bases; bases outside gene matches: 12. CDR3 DNA sequence: TGTGCCAGCAGCTTATATGGAGGCAGGGGGCGCGTAGATACGCAGTATTTT. It codes for CASSLYGGRGRVDTQYF.

The chain is built from TRBV3-1 and TRBJ1-2, with a possible D match to TRBD1 (5 bases). Germline loops: CDR1 LGHDT, CDR2 YNNKEL (reference sequence). This CDR3 region has 15 residues. Trimming took 3 bases from V and 7 from J, leaving 18 bases between them. The DNA for the CDR3 is TGTGCCAGCAGCCAGAGGGGCAAGGAAGTTGGTGGCTACACCTTC. Translation gives CASSQRGKEVGGYTF.

The rearrangement uses TRBV6-4 and TRBJ1-5, with D hard to call. V shed 6 bases and J shed 3 bases, with 9 bases lying between them. Germline V gene lookup returns CDR1 MRHNA and CDR2 SNTAGT. The CDR3 totals 13 residues. The CDR3 sequence: CASRAANNQPQHF. For the CDR3, the DNA is TGTGCCAGCAGGGCAGCAAACAATCAGCCCCAGCATTTT.

The chain carries TRBV20-1 and TRBJ2-7, with a weak D call TRBD1 (7 bases). The length of the CDR3 is 14 residues. V shed 5 bases and J shed 3 bases, with 17 bases lying between them. Germline CDR1 reads DFQATT; CDR2 reads SNEGSKA (reference sequence). This CDR3 reads CSAAEAGGGYEQYF. The CDR3 bases are TGCAGTGCTGCCGAGGCAGGGGGAGGCTACGAGCAGTACTTC.

This clonotype has only a few counts. The chain joins TRBV9 to TRBJ2-3; 9 bases agree with TRBD1. V lost 4 bases, J lost 3 bases, and 15 bases stayed unmatched. This CDR3 spans 18 amino acids. CDR1 is SGDLS and CDR2 is YYNGEE in the germline V gene. CDR3 nucleotides: TGTGCCAGCAGCCTAACCCCCGGGACAGGGATCGGGACAGATACGCAGTATTTT. This gives the protein CASSLTPGTGIGTDTQYF. Full variable domain (outside the CDR3, taken from reference TRBV9 and TRBJ2-3): DSGVTQTPKHLITATGQRVTLRCSPRSGDLSVYWYQQSLDQGLQFLIQYYNGEERAKGNILERFSAQQFPDLHSELNLSSLELGDSALYFCASSLTPGTGIGTDTQYFGPGTRLTVL.

The CDR3 protein is CASSPWATSGDEQYF. The CDR3 region has the DNA TGTGCCAGCAGCCCCTGGGCGACTAGCGGGGACGAGCAGTACTTC. The chain uses TRBV7-9 and TRBJ2-7; 11 bases align to TRBD2. With 5 bases clipped from V and 5 bases from J, the junction kept 8 bases outside the gene matches. Germline CDR1 is SEHNR and CDR2 is FQNEAQ (reference sequence). There are 15 residues in the CDR3.

The chain is built from TRBV7-2 and TRBJ2-5; TRBD2 is a possible D gene (6 bases). The germline gives CDR1 SGHTA, CDR2 FQGNSA. Trimming stripped 5 bases from V and 0 bases from J, with 25 bases between. The length of the CDR3 is 19 residues. Here the CDR3 reads CASSAYELEGQRYQETQYF. The CDR3 DNA reads as TGTGCCAGCAGCGCCTACGAGCTGGAGGGCCAACGCTACCAAGAGACCCAGTACTTC.

V usage is TRBV7-6 and J usage is TRBJ1-4; D is unclear. From germline, CDR1 is SGHVS and CDR2 FNYEAQ. The CDR3 runs 12 residues. The germline V and J ends were trimmed by 5 bases and 5 bases, with 6 bases remaining between them. CDR3 nucleotide sequence: TGTGCCAGCAGCACGCAAAATGAAAAACTGTTTTTT. As protein: CASSTQNEKLFF.

The chain is built from TRBV24-1 and TRBJ2-2; 8 bases line up with TRBD1. The CDR3 consists of 16 residues. Trimming removed 3 bases from V and 2 bases from J; junction bases left unmatched: 4. Looked up from germline, CDR1 is KGHDR and CDR2 is SFDVKD. Here the CDR3 reads CATSDPGQDNTGELFF. CDR3 DNA: TGTGCCACCAGTGATCCGGGACAGGATAACACCGGGGAGCTGTTTTTT.

The rearrangement uses TRBV2 and TRBJ2-6; D is unresolved. CDR1 is SNHLY, CDR2 FYNNEI, per germline. The CDR3 is 15 residues long. V was clipped by 6 bases and J by 3 bases, with 12 bases between them. CDR3 nucleotide sequence: TGTGCCAGCAGGGACGGAGTAGGTGGGGCCAACGTCCTGACTTTC. This codes for CASRDGVGGANVLTF.

J is TRBJ2-7 and V is TRBV12-3 or TRBV12-4; 14 positions agree with TRBD2. The DNA end is a closer match to TRBJ2-5, so the J assignment may be wrong. The CDR3 totals 16 residues. CDR3: CASSSGLAGEGETQYF. DNA of the CDR3: TGTGCCAGCAGTTCGGGACTAGCGGGGGAGGGAGAGACCCAGTACTTC.

This clonotype was recorded at least ten times. This chain joins TRBV20-1 and TRBJ2-3; the match to TRBD1 covers 9 bases. Germline V gives CDR1 DFQATT, CDR2 SNEGSKA (reference sequence). The junction had 4 bases not matched to a gene; V was cut back by 1 base and J by 5 bases. The CDR3 has 14 residues. This CDR3 reads CSARVQGAGDTQYF. CDR3 sequence (DNA): TGCAGTGCTAGAGTACAGGGGGCTGGAGATACGCAGTATTTT.

The chain carries TRBV5-6 and TRBJ1-1, with D unresolved. Deletions cut 1 base from V and 2 bases from J, with 12 bases between. Germline CDR1 SGHDT, CDR2 YYEEEE. The CDR3 contains 15 residues. The CDR3 bases are TGTGCCAGCAGCTTGACACCTCCACAAAACACTGAAGCTTTCTTT. Its translation is CASSLTPPQNTEAFF.